This TCR beta chain was identified in a study of shared clonotypes between healthy human individuals. Overall study results and limits: Non-shared clonotypes displayed generation probabilities falling below those of clonotypes present in all four donors.

Worth noting for this clone: The antigen is not known.

Sequenced by immunoSEQ multiplex PCR; TCRdb stores in-frame clones only, minus some. The data contain roughly 1 million clones, about 75% of them singletons. The CDR3 covers 14 residues. Looked up from germline, CDR1 is LNHDA and CDR2 is SQIVND (reference sequence). V was cut by 7 bases and J by 3 bases, with 16 bases left in between. The sequencing sample was made of memory CD4+ T cells sorted from blood. Subset here: CD45RA-negative fraction. The receptor comes from a man aged 18-30 years in good health. The chain links TRBV19 to TRBJ2-7; D gene uncertain. In DNA form, the CDR3 reads TGTGCCAGTAAGAGCAGACGAGGAGACTACGAGCAGTACTTC. Protein: CASKSRRGDYEQYF.